The 25 T cell receptor beta chains given below trace back to one sample, sequenced in a study of T cell responses to AZD1222 COVID-19 vaccine. The protocol was immunoSEQ multiplex PCR, while the TCRdb copy is restricted to in-frame clones and leaves out a portion. This table holds 100,000 to 150,000 clones, just over 85% found once. The sequenced sample was peripheral blood, obtained 28 days after the second AZD1222 dose. These receptors all come from an adult who received the AZD1222 COVID-19 vaccine.

The J gene is TRBJ1-5, the V gene TRBV2; D unresolved. Germline-derived CDR1 and CDR2 are SNHLY and FYNNEI. CDR3 length: 13 residues. The V end lost 7 bases, the J end lost 2 bases, and 9 bases lay between the germline ends. The CDR3 loop is CASNHRGNQPQHF. CDR3 nucleotides: TGTGCCAGCAACCATAGGGGCAATCAGCCCCAGCATTTT.

The chain carries TRBV23-1 and TRBJ1-5; no definite D call. TRBV23-1 qualifies as an ORF whose function is uncertain. V lost 0 bases and J lost 1, with 10 bases in between. There are 16 residues in the CDR3. The CDR3: CASSQSEGSSNQPQHF. The CDR3 DNA follows: TGCGCCAGCAGTCAATCGGAAGGGTCCAGCAATCAGCCCCAGCATTTT.

The CDR3 DNA reads as TGTGCCAGCAATCCCAGTCGGATGCCTGAAGCTTTCTTT. It yields the protein CASNPSRMPEAFF. The V and J genes are TRBV6-5 and TRBJ1-1; D not resolved. The V and J ends lost 7 bases and 6 bases respectively, with 15 bases between them. This CDR3 comprises 13 residues. Germline V CDR1 and CDR2: MNHEY, SVGAGI.

V usage is TRBV5-1 and J usage is TRBJ1-2, with 8 bases fitting TRBD1. CDR1 and CDR2 (germline): SGHRS, YFSETQ. The CDR3 is made up of 15 amino acids. V shed 4 bases, J shed 3 bases, and the junction held 8 bases outside the gene matches. CDR3 sequence: CASSLTTGVDYGYTF. The CDR3 region has the DNA TGCGCCAGCAGCCTTACGACAGGGGTCGACTATGGCTACACCTTC. The full variable domain, in which reference TRBV5-1 and TRBJ1-2 provide the parts outside the CDR3, is KAGVTQTPRYLIKTRGQQVTLSCSPISGHRSVSWYQQTPGQGLQFLFEYFSETQRNKGNFPGRFSGRQFSNSRSEMNVSTLELGDSALYLCASSLTTGVDYGYTFGSGTRLTVV.

The rearrangement uses TRBV27 and TRBJ2-3, with 9 bases matching TRBD2. V was pared by 6 bases and J by 5 bases, with 15 bases of the junction left unmatched. The CDR3 totals 17 residues. The germline V gene has CDR1 MNHEY and CDR2 SMNVEV (reference sequence). The CDR3 is CASSLSPGAGGQDTQYF. CDR3 bases: TGTGCCAGCAGCCTCTCCCCCGGCGCGGGAGGGCAAGATACGCAGTATTTT.

The CDR3 nucleotides read TGCAGTGCTAGTGCTAGCGGGGGGGCCTCCTACGAGCAGTACTTC. Encoded protein: CSASASGGASYEQYF. The chain recombines TRBV20-1 with TRBJ2-7, with TRBD2 identical over 12 bases. Germline-derived CDR1 and CDR2 are DFQATT and SNEGSKA (reference sequence). The CDR3 covers 15 residues. The trim removed 3 bases at V and 0 bases at J, leaving 3 bases unmatched.

The chain is built from TRBV27 and TRBJ2-3; D not resolved. The CDR3 extends over 17 amino acids. V dropped 5 bases and J dropped 0 bases, with 18 bases sitting between them. Per the germline V gene, CDR1 is MNHEY and CDR2 is SMNVEV (reference sequence). The CDR3: CASSPLTTMSSTDTQYF. In DNA form, the CDR3 reads TGTGCCAGCAGTCCGCTCACCACCATGTCTAGCACAGATACGCAGTATTTT.

This clone is a singleton in its sample. V and J are TRBV25-1 and TRBJ2-3, with unresolved D. CDR1 and CDR2 from the germline V gene are MGHDK and SYGVNS. The V gene lost 5 bases and the J gene lost 0 bases, with 3 bases spanning the gap. This CDR3 has 12 residues. For the CDR3, the DNA is TGTGCCAGCAGTTTTAGCACAGATACGCAGTATTTT. It specifies CASSFSTDTQYF.

The chain uses TRBV24-1 and TRBJ1-4; 7 bases line up with TRBD1. The V segment lost 3 bases and the J segment 8 bases; nucleotides outside the gene matches: 11. The germline V gene encodes CDR1 KGHDR and CDR2 SFDVKD. CDR3 length: 16 amino acids. CDR3 amino acids: CATSDNTDRSFEKLFF. For the CDR3, the DNA is TGTGCCACCAGTGATAATACGGACAGGAGCTTCGAAAAACTGTTTTTT.

CDR3 region: CATGRGGLNTDTQYF. The CDR3 region has the DNA TGTGCCACCGGGCGGGGGGGCCTTAACACAGATACGCAGTATTTT. The chain recombines TRBV24-1 with TRBJ2-3, with 9 bases lining up with TRBD2. The CDR3 runs 15 residues. V lost 9 bases and J lost 2; bases outside the gene matches: 8. Germline loops: CDR1 KGHDR, CDR2 SFDVKD.

Comment on this clone: One end of the junction is discordant with germline, which a read error may explain. The gene calls are TRBV11-3 and TRBJ1-3; D remains unclear. The CDR3 is 13 residues long. From germline, CDR1 is SGHNT and CDR2 YENEEA. The CDR3 reads CASSLNSGNTIYF. The CDR3 nucleotides read TGTGCTAGCAGCTTGAACTCTGGAAACACCATATATTTT.

A remark on this clone: Different DNA sequences within this sample yield the same CDR3. This rearrangement joins TRBV12-3 or TRBV12-4 to TRBJ1-2; no definite D call. The V end lost 5 bases, the J end lost 3 bases, and 10 bases lay between the germline ends. The CDR3 length is 13 residues. DNA of the CDR3: TGTGCCAGCAGTCTCCGGGCCTACTATGGCTACACCTTC. Translating gives CASSLRAYYGYTF.

This clone came up once. The rearrangement uses TRBV19 and TRBJ1-2, with a possible D match to TRBD1 (6 bases). V was clipped by 4 bases and J by 7 bases, with 10 bases between them. The germline CDR1 and CDR2 sequences are LNHDA and SQIVND (reference sequence). There are 12 residues in the CDR3. The CDR3 reads CASSTGAFGYTF. The DNA of the CDR3 is TGTGCCAGTAGTACAGGGGCTTTTGGCTACACCTTC. Based on the CDR3 plus reference TRBV19 and TRBJ1-2, the full variable domain is DGGITQSPKYLFRKEGQNVTLSCEQNLNHDAMYWYRQDPGQGLRLIYYSQIVNDFQKGDIAEGYSVSREKKESFPLTVTSAQKNPTAFYLCASSTGAFGYTFGSGTRLTVV.

The chain couples TRBV30 to TRBJ2-1, with D possibly TRBD1 on 6 matching bases. This CDR3 region has 14 residues. Germline V CDR1 and CDR2: GTSNPN, SVGIG (reference sequence). Between the trimmed V and J ends, which lost 1 base and 0 bases, there was a span of 7 bases. DNA for the CDR3: TGTGCCTGGAGTGGGGGGCTCTCCTACAATGAGCAGTTCTTC. It is translated as CAWSGGLSYNEQFF.

The J gene is TRBJ2-3, the V gene TRBV9, with a possible D match to TRBD2 (7 bases). V dropped 0 bases and J dropped 0 bases, with 17 bases sitting between them. Germline assignment: CDR1 SGDLS and CDR2 YYNGEE. The CDR3 has 18 amino acids. The CDR3 DNA sequence: TGTGCCAGCAGCGTAGCATCACCGGGGGGCCTTAGCACAGATACGCAGTATTTT. Its translation: CASSVASPGGLSTDTQYF. The full variable domain, its missing parts supplied by reference TRBV9 and TRBJ2-3, is DSGVTQTPKHLITATGQRVTLRCSPRSGDLSVYWYQQSLDQGLQFLIQYYNGEERAKGNILERFSAQQFPDLHSELNLSSLELGDSALYFCASSVASPGGLSTDTQYFGPGTRLTVL.

The chain links TRBV2 to TRBJ2-7, with 10 bases fitting TRBD1. CDR3 length: 14 amino acids. With V trimmed by 5 bases and J by 3 bases, 4 bases remained unmatched. CDR1 and CDR2 from the germline V gene are SNHLY and FYNNEI. The CDR3: CASSSGTGVYEQYF. Here the CDR3 DNA reads TGTGCCAGCAGTTCTGGGACAGGGGTCTACGAGCAGTACTTC.

This clone appeared a few times. The V and J genes are TRBV25-1 and TRBJ1-1; no firm D call. The CDR3 totals 12 residues. V was shortened by 4 bases and J by 8 bases, with 11 bases between the two germline ends. CDR1 is MGHDK, CDR2 SYGVNS, per germline. The CDR3 bases are TGTGCCAGCAGTGCCGACGCCTCAGAAGCTTTCTTT. Translation: CASSADASEAFF.

V gene TRBV14 combines with J gene TRBJ2-7, with D hard to call. Deletions cut 1 base from V and 9 bases from J, with 7 bases between. This CDR3 is 11 amino acids long. Germline V lookup: CDR1 SGHDN, CDR2 FVKESK. This CDR3 reads CASSQVRRQYF. CDR3 sequence (DNA): TGTGCCAGCAGCCAAGTCCGGAGGCAGTACTTC.

This clone was found a few times. The V and J genes are TRBV25-1 and TRBJ1-1; 8 bases line up with TRBD1. The CDR3 loop spans 14 amino acids. Losses at the gene ends were 4 bases for V and 1 base for J; bases not matched to a gene: 2. Germline V gives CDR1 MGHDK, CDR2 SYGVNS. The CDR3 protein is CASSVGTGNTEAFF. The CDR3, as DNA: TGTGCCAGCAGTGTAGGGACAGGGAACACTGAAGCTTTCTTT.

This chain uses TRBV24-1 with TRBJ2-3; D is undetermined. CDR1 is KGHDR, CDR2 SFDVKD, per germline. The CDR3 is 17 amino acids. V shed 3 bases and J shed 1 base, with 16 bases lying between them. The CDR3 DNA sequence: TGTGCCACCAGTGATGGGCGGCGGACGTCTGGCACAGATACGCAGTATTTT. Translating gives CATSDGRRTSGTDTQYF.

CDR3 loop: CASRKYRGRNEQFF. CDR3 nucleotide sequence: TGCGCCAGCAGGAAGTACAGGGGGCGCAATGAGCAGTTCTTC. This chain joins TRBV4-3 and TRBJ2-1; TRBD1 agrees at 9 bases. In germline, CDR1 is LGHNA, CDR2 YSLEER. The V segment lost 6 bases and the J segment 6 bases; nucleotides outside the gene matches: 6. CDR3 size: 14 residues.

This clone occurred once. The chain combines TRBV19 with TRBJ2-7, with a weak D call TRBD1 (6 bases). Germline values: CDR1 LNHDA, CDR2 SQIVND (reference sequence). The ends were cut back, 1 base at V and 7 bases at J, with 14 bases in the middle. The CDR3 totals 14 residues. The CDR3 DNA reads TGTGCCAGTAGTATAGTCCACAGGGTGGATGAGCAGTACTTC. As protein: CASSIVHRVDEQYF.

V usage is TRBV18 and J usage is TRBJ1-4, with TRBD1 as a possible D gene (6 bases). The CDR3 extends over 15 amino acids. V was cut by 6 bases and J by 4 bases, with 15 bases left in between. CDR1 is KGHSH, CDR2 LQKENI, per germline. The CDR3 DNA sequence: TGTGCCAGCTCCGAAGCTACAGGGCGTAATGAAAAACTGTTTTTT. Translated: CASSEATGRNEKLFF.

This clone was picked up a small number of times. The chain carries TRBV12-3 or TRBV12-4 and TRBJ2-7, with D tentatively TRBD2 (6 bases). V was pared by 8 bases and J by 4 bases, with 12 bases between. This CDR3 contains 12 residues. The CDR3: CASGGKLYEQYF. CDR3 bases: TGTGCCAGCGGGGGGAAGCTTTACGAGCAGTACTTC.

The gene calls are TRBV30 and TRBJ1-5, with D uncertain. V was shortened by 0 bases and J by 6 bases, with 15 bases between the two germline ends. CDR1 and CDR2 from the germline V gene are GTSNPN and SVGIG (reference sequence). The length of the CDR3 is 15 residues. CDR3 amino acids: CAWSVYTDPGQPQHF. CDR3 DNA: TGTGCCTGGAGTGTATATACCGACCCGGGTCAGCCCCAGCATTTT.